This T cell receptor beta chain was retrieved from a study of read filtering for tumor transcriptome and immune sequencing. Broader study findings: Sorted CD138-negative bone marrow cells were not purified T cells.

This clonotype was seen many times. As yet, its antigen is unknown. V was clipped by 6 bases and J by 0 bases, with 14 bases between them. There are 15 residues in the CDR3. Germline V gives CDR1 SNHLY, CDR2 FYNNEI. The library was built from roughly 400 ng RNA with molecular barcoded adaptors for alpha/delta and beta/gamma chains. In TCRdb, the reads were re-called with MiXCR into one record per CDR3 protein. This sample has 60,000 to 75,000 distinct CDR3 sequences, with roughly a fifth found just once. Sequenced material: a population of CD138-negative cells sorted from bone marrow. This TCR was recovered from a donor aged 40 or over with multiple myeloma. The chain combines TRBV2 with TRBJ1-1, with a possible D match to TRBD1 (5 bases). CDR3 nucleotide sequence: TGTGCCAGCAGCCTAGGGGTATCTATGAACACTGAAGCTTTCTTT. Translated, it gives CASSLGVSMNTEAFF.